Listed here are 5 T cell receptor beta chains from one sample, sequenced in a study of T-cell memory formation after mild COVID-19 (dated by TCRdb to the early 2020s). Libraries were made using 5' RACE. For sequencing, an Illumina NovaSeq 6000 was employed. The public reads were reprocessed in TCRdb via fastp at Q25 and MiXCR, keeping in-frame beta chains. Rows with one shared CDR3 protein collapse into an entry with the most common genes and DNA. The sample table holds a few hundred thousand distinct CDR3 sequences, of which around 27% were seen once. Jointly, the top ten make up approximately 13% of the sample. The specimen sequenced was PBMCs or a T cell subset sorted from them (not recorded which). Source of these receptors: an adult woman who had mild COVID-19 (a few samples of this study predate the infection). The sample titles of this study are shuffled in the database, so cell type and time point are left out; the donor was told from shared clones.

V is TRBV4-3 and J is TRBJ2-5, with 7 bases aligning to TRBD2. The CDR3 consists of 15 residues. V lost 0 bases and J lost 5; bases outside the gene matches: 6. Germline V CDR1 and CDR2: LGHNA, YSLEER. As DNA, the CDR3 is TGCGCCAGCAGCCAAGATGTCAACGGGAGGGAGACCCAGTACTTC. Protein sequence: CASSQDVNGRETQYF.

This clonotype has just a few counts. This chain links TRBV5-1 with TRBJ2-5, with D possibly called TRBD1 or TRBD2 (6 bases each). Germline lookup yields CDR1 SGHRS and CDR2 YFSETQ. CDR3 length: 13 residues. Deletions cut 5 bases from V and 4 bases from J, with 12 bases between. The CDR3 DNA reads TGCGCCAGCAGTAGGGGGGTTTCAGAGACCCAGTACTTC. Amino acid sequence: CASSRGVSETQYF.

J is TRBJ1-2 and V is TRBV6-1; no firm D call. The V end lost 1 base, the J end lost 3 bases, and 12 bases lay between the germline ends. The CDR3 is 15 residues long. Germline V gene sequence: CDR1 MNHNS, CDR2 SASEGT. CDR3 coding DNA: TGTGCCAGCAGTGAAGGAAGAAGGGAATACTATGGCTACACCTTC. It specifies CASSEGRREYYGYTF.

The genes are TRBV11-3 and TRBJ1-2; D is unresolved. The V and J ends lost 5 bases and 8 bases respectively, with 12 bases between them. Germline V CDR1 and CDR2: SGHNT, YENEEA. The CDR3 extends over 12 amino acids. This CDR3 reads CASSPQGGGYTF. The CDR3 coding sequence is TGTGCCAGCAGCCCACAAGGAGGAGGCTACACCTTC. The full variable domain, completed using reference TRBV11-3 and TRBJ1-2, is EAGVVQSPRYKIIEKKQPVAFWCNPISGHNTLYWYLQNLGQGPELLIRYENEEAVDDSQLPKDRFSAERLKGVDSTLKIQPAELGDSAVYLCASSPQGGGYTFGSGTRLTVV.

The V call is TRBV3-1, the J call TRBJ2-1, with TRBD2 identical over 7 bases. The CDR3 runs 14 residues. Germline V gives CDR1 LGHDT, CDR2 YNNKEL (reference sequence). J lost 7 bases, V lost 8 bases, and 11 bases had no gene match. CDR3 DNA sequence: TGTGCCAGCCGTAAACTAGCGTGGGGAAATGAGCAGTTCTTC. Translating gives CASRKLAWGNEQFF.